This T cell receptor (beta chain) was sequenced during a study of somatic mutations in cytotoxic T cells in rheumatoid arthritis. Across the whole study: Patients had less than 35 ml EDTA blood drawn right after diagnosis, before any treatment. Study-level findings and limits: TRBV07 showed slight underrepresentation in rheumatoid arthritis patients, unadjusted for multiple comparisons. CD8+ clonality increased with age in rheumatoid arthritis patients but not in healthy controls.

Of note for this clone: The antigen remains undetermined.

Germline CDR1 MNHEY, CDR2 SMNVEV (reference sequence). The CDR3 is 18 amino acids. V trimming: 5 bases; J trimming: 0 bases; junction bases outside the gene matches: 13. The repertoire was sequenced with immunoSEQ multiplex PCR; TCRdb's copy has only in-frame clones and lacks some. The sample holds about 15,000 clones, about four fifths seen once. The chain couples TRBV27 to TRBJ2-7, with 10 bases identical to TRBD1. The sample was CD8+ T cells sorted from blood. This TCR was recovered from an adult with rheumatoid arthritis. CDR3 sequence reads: CASSPTNAGQGFSYEQYF. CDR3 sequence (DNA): TGTGCCAGCAGTCCAACAAACGCGGGACAGGGGTTCTCCTACGAGCAGTACTTC.